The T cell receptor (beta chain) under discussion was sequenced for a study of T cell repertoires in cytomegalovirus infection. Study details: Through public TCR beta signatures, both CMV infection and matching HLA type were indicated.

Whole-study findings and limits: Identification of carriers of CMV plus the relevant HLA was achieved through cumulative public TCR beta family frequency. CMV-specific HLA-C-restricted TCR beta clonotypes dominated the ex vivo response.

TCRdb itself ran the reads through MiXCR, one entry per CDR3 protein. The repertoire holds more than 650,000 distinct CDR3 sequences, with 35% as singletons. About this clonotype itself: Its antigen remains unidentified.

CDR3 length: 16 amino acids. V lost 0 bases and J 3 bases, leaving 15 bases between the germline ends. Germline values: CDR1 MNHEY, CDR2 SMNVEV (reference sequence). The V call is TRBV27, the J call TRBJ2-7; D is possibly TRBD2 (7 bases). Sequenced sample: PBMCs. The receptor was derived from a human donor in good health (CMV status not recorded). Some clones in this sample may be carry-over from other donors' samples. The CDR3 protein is CASSLSRGAGFYEQYF. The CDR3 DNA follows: TGTGCCAGCAGTTTATCACGGGGGGCGGGATTCTACGAGCAGTACTTC.